The table lists the clone carrying this T cell receptor beta chain with many counts. This sample was included in a study of early T cells in non-severe SARS-CoV-2 infection. About the research overall: The input, bulk RNA from unsorted whole blood, was sequenced, and chains were unpaired.

V gave up 4 bases and J gave up 9 bases; unmatched junction bases: 9. This CDR3 is 15 amino acids long. Germline V lookup: CDR1 SGHDN, CDR2 FVKESK. TCRdb independently ran MiXCR on the 5' RACE reads; one entry per CDR3 protein. Of 45,000 to 75,000 distinct CDR3 sequences in the sample, around 5.6% were seen once. The sample comprised whole blood. The receptor was isolated from an adult who was a healthcare worker with PCR-confirmed SARS-CoV-2 infection or an uninfected control (not recorded which). V and J are TRBV14 and TRBJ1-6; TRBD1 matches at 7 bases. DNA for the CDR3: TGTGCCAGCAGCCGATACAGGGGCTCCAGTTCACCCCTCCACTTT. It is translated as CASSRYRGSSSPLHF.